These 4 T cell receptor beta chains were sequenced from one sample in a study of T-cell memory formation after mild COVID-19. One entry per CDR3 protein, called by TCRdb with MiXCR from the 5' RACE reads. In the table there are about 250,000 distinct CDR3 sequences, about a sixth of which are singletons. Source material: PBMCs or a T cell subset sorted from them (not recorded which). Receptors originate from a man younger than 35 who had mild COVID-19 (a few samples of this study predate the infection). Cell type and time point are not known.

The chain employs TRBV6-2 or TRBV6-3 and TRBJ1-2; no clear D. The CDR3 is 17 residues long. Germline V gives CDR1 MNHEY, CDR2 SVGEGT. Trimming took 6 bases from V and 2 from J, leaving 22 bases between them. The DNA of the CDR3 is TGTGCCAGCAGGCACCGGGTCCCTCGAAGAACCAACTATGGCTACACCTTC. Translated, it gives CASRHRVPRRTNYGYTF.

This clonotype has just one count. V gene TRBV20-1 combines with J gene TRBJ2-5, with D unresolved. The V gene lost 1 base and the J gene lost 5 bases, with 11 bases spanning the gap. Germline lookup yields CDR1 DFQATT and CDR2 SNEGSKA (reference sequence). This CDR3 has 13 residues. The CDR3 DNA is TGCAGTGCTAGAGGTTCTCTAGGGGAGACCCAGTACTTC. Protein sequence: CSARGSLGETQYF.

This rearrangement joins TRBV7-2 to TRBJ2-7; D perhaps matches TRBD1 (5 bases). The CDR3 spans 15 residues. Deletions cut 3 bases from V and 0 bases from J, with 12 bases between. Germline V gene sequence: CDR1 SGHTA, CDR2 FQGNSA. In DNA, the CDR3 is TGTGCCAGCAGCTTCGACCCTGACAGCTCCTACGAGCAGTACGTC. This translates into CASSFDPDSSYEQYV.

This clonotype was counted a few times. This rearrangement joins TRBV12-3 or TRBV12-4 to TRBJ2-1, with no clear D. V was trimmed by 3 bases and J by 8 bases, leaving 5 bases between them. The CDR3 contains 11 residues. The CDR3 DNA reads as TGTGCCAGCAGTTTTTACTATGAGCAGTTCTTC. Amino acids: CASSFYYEQFF.